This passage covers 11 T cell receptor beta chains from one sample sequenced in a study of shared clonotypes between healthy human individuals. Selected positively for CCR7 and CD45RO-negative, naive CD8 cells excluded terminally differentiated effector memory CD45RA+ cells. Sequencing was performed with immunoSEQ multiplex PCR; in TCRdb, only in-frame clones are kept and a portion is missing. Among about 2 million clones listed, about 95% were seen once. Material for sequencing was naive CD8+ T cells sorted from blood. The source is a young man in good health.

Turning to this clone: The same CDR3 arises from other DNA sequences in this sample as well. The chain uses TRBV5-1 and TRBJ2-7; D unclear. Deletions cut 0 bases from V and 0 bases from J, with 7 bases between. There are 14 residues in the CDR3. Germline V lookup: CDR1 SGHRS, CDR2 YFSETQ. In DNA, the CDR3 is TGCGCCAGCAGCTTGGCAGGTAGCTCCTACGAGCAGTACTTC. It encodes CASSLAGSSYEQYF.

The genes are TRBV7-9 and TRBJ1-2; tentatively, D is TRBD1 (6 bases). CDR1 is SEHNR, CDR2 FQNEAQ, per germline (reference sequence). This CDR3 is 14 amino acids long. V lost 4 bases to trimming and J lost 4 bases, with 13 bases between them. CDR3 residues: CASSWAGEGYGYTF. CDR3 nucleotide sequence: TGTGCCAGCAGCTGGGCAGGGGAGGGCTATGGCTACACCTTC. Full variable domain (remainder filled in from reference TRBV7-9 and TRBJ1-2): DTGVSQNPRHKITKRGQNVTFRCDPISEHNRLYWYRQTLGQGPEFLTYFQNEAQLEKSRLLSDRFSAERPKGSFSTLEIQRTEQGDSAMYLCASSWAGEGYGYTFGSGTRLTVV.

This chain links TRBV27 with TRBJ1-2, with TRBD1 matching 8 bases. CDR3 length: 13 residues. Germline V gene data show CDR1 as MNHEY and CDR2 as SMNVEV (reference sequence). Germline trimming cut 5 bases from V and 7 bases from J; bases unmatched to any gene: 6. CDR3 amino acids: CASSPSTGAGYTF. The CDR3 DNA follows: TGTGCCAGCAGTCCCTCGACAGGGGCTGGCTACACCTTC.

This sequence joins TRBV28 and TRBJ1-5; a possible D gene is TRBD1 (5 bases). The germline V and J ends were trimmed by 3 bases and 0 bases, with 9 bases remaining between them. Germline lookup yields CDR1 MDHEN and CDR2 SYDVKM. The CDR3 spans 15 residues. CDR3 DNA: TGTGCCAGCAGTTTTACAGGTCCTAGCAATCAGCCCCAGCATTTT. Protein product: CASSFTGPSNQPQHF.

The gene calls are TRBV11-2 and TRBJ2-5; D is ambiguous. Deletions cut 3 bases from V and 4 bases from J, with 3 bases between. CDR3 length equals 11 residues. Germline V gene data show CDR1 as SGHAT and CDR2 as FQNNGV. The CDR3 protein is CASSFLETQYF. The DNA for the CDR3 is TGTGCCAGCAGCTTCTTAGAGACCCAGTACTTC.

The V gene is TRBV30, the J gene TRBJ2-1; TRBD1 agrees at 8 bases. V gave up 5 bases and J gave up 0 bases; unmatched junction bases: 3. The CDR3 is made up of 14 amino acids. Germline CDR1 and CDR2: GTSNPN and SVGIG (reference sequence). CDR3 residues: CAWDTGGSYNEQFF. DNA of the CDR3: TGTGCCTGGGACACAGGGGGCTCCTACAATGAGCAGTTCTTC.

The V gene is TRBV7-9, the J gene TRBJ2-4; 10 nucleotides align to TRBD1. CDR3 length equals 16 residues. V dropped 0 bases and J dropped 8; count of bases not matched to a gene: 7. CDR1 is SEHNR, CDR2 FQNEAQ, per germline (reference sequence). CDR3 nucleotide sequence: TGTGCCAGCAGCTTAGCGCCCGGGACAGGGGTCGACATTCAGTACTTC. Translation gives CASSLAPGTGVDIQYF.

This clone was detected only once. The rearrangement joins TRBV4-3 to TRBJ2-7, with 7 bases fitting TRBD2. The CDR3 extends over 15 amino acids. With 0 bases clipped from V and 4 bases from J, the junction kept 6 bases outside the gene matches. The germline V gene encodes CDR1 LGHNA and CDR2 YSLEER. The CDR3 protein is CASSQESGEGYEQYF. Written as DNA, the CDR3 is TGCGCCAGCAGCCAAGAATCCGGGGAGGGATACGAGCAGTACTTC.

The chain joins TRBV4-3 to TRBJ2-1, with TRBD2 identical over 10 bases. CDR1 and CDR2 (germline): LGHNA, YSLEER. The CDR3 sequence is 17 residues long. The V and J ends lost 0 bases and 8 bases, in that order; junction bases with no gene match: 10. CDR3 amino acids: CASSQETGLAGDYEQFF. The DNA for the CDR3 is TGCGCCAGCAGCCAAGAAACGGGCCTAGCGGGAGACTATGAGCAGTTCTTC.

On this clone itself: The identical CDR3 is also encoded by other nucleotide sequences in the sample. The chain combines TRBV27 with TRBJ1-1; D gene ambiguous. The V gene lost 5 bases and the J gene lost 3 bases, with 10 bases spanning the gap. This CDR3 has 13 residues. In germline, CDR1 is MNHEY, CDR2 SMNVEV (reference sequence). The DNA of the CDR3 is TGTGCCAGCAGTCGAACCGGCGACACTGAAGCTTTCTTT. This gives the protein CASSRTGDTEAFF.

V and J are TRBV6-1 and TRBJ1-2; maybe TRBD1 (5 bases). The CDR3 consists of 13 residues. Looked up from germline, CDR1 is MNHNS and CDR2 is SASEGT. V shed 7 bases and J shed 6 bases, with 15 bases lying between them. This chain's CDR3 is CASKITSDNGYTF. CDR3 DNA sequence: TGTGCCAGCAAAATCACATCGGACAATGGCTACACCTTC.